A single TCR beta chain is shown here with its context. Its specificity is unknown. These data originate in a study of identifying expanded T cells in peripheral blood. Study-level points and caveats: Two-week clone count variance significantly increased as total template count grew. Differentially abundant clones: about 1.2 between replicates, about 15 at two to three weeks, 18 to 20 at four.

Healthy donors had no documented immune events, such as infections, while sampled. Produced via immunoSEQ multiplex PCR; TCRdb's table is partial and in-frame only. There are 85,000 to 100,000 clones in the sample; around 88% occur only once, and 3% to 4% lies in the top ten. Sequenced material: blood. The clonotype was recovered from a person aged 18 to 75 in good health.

DNA for the CDR3: TGTGCCAGCGGGACGGCGGCGGGGTGGGGAGAGACCCAGTACTTC. Translating it yields CASGTAAGWGETQYF. This chain uses TRBV5-6 with TRBJ2-5, with D possibly TRBD2 on 6 matching bases. The CDR3 loop spans 15 amino acids. V dropped 7 bases and J dropped 4 bases, with 20 bases sitting between them. CDR1 is SGHDT, CDR2 YYEEEE, per germline.